The T cell receptor beta chain described here comes from a study of spatial heterogeneity in lung cancer. Study as a whole: As counted in raw reads, each unique TCR and UMI combination appeared more than ten times on average.

Carried by each TCR cDNA molecule was a unique molecular identifier. TCRdb independently ran MiXCR on the 5' RACE reads; one entry per CDR3 protein. Of about 48,000 distinct CDR3 sequences listed, about 5.8% are singletons. This clonotype was seen many times. Time point described: sample taken at primary tumor resection. Around 68 TRACERx patients with early, untreated non-small cell lung cancer donated samples. The TCR comes from a male donor with early-stage non-small cell lung cancer. The sequenced sample was PBMCs, obtained at surgery.

This CDR3 reads CASSLNAPNEQFF. The DNA of the CDR3 is TGTGCCAGCAGTTTAAACGCCCCCAATGAGCAGTTCTTC. The V call is TRBV12-3 or TRBV12-4, the J call TRBJ2-1; D unresolved. CDR3 length: 13 residues. Trimming took 2 bases from V and 6 from J, leaving 8 bases between them.